This T cell receptor (beta chain) was sequenced for a study of T cell responses to AZD1222 COVID-19 vaccine. Germline CDR1 is SGHDT and CDR2 is YYEEEE. V lost 4 bases to trimming and J lost 3 bases; unmatched junction nucleotides: 11. This CDR3 contains 16 residues. TCRdb's copy holds only in-frame clones and misses some; the assay was immunoSEQ multiplex PCR. The repertoire holds 110,000 to 150,000 clones, with over 80% as singletons. This receptor was taken from an adult who received the AZD1222 COVID-19 vaccine. The chain links TRBV5-6 to TRBJ1-2; 8 nucleotides line up with TRBD1. Here the sequenced sample was peripheral blood, taken 28 days after the second AZD1222 dose. The CDR3, as DNA: TGTGCCAGCAGCGCGGGACAGGCGGGAAGTGACTATGGCTACACCTTC. As protein: CASSAGQAGSDYGYTF.